This T cell receptor (beta chain) appears in the sequencing data of a study of beta chain features in type 1 diabetes. The V gene's germline CDR1 is SNHLY and CDR2 FYNNEI. V lost 3 bases and J lost 4, with 10 bases in between. The CDR3 has 14 residues. Averaging roughly 110 mL, one heparinised blood draw was given by each donor. The sequenced template was cDNA made from the entire isolated RNA. Naive, central memory and regulatory T cell samples produced a mean of about 4 million reads. Sequencing used immunoSEQ multiplex PCR; TCRdb keeps in-frame clones, though not all of them. The data hold over 150,000 clones, with roughly 8% observed a single time. Study-wide results and caveats: More deletions and fewer insertions at VDJ junctions were found in patients with type 1 diabetes. TCRB CDR3s were moderately but significantly shorter in Type 1 diabetes patients in all four CD4+ subsets.

Details on this clone: Its antigen is undetermined.

V and J are TRBV2 and TRBJ1-3; the D gene is possibly TRBD1 (5 bases). The material sequenced was central memory CD4+ T cells from blood. The TCR comes from a man between 18 and 35 years old with type 1 diabetes. The CDR3 region has the DNA TGTGCCAGCAGTGACCGGACAACAGGAAACACCATATATTTT. Translated, it gives CASSDRTTGNTIYF.